The sequence of this T cell receptor (beta chain) was determined in a study of T cells in Graves' hyperthyroidism and ophthalmopathy. Study summary: Once the initial diagnosis was made, peripheral blood was obtained before any treatment.

The germline V gene has CDR1 SGHAT and CDR2 FQNNGV. The V and J ends lost 4 bases and 5 bases, in that order; junction bases with no gene match: 1. This CDR3 has 15 amino acids. Study observations and caveats: Peripheral blood also featured most of the thyroid clonotypes expanded above 0.001.

This clonotype was seen many times. What it recognizes is unknown. TCR beta CDR3 region amplification was performed from RNA transcripts. Initially, a first-round RT-PCR of the TCR CDR3 employed the HTBI primer set. TCRdb analysed the multiplex PCR reads with MiXCR anew, one entry per CDR3 protein. Counted here are under 650,000 distinct CDR3 sequences, 15% to 20% occurring once; the ten biggest clones make up 3.8%. No progression to ophthalmopathy during 18 months of follow-up defined stable disease. Newly diagnosed hyperthyroidism, duration under 2 months, in patients aged 18 to 65. This TCR derives from a woman aged 30 to 39 with Graves' hyperthyroidism. The genes are TRBV11-2 and TRBJ2-2, with TRBD2 matching over 13 bases. The sequenced sample consisted of blood. The CDR3 sequence: CASSWGLAGTGELFF. The CDR3 nucleotides read TGTGCCAGCAGCTGGGGACTAGCGGGAACCGGGGAGCTGTTTTTT.